This TCR beta chain is drawn from a study of memory CD4+ T cells and cytomegalovirus serostatus. Study summary: Healthy Belgian adult donors included about nine CMV-positive and some 24 CMV-negative people.

General observations from the study: About two fifths of the roughly 160 known CMV-associated TCRbeta sequences appeared in CD4+ memory.

On this clone: Antigen: not known.

Study processing details: After removing out-of-frame reads, approximately 2.2 million distinct TCRbeta sequences remained. TCRdb keeps only in-frame clones here, not all; method: immunoSEQ multiplex PCR. D and trimming come from the DNA, and the V and J calls and clone size come from that table. The data contain more than 45,000 clones, roughly four fifths of them singletons. Single viable CD3+CD4+CD8-CD45RO+ cells were sorted as the memory CD4+ T cells. After thawing, CD4+ T cells were positively selected. The V gene's germline CDR1 is LGHNA and CDR2 YNFKEQ. This CDR3 comprises 18 residues. V lost 6 bases, J lost 4 bases, and 12 bases stayed unmatched.

The chain joins TRBV4-2 to TRBJ2-5; 15 nucleotides agree with TRBD2. The sequenced sample consisted of memory CD4+ T cells from blood. This TCR came from an adult in good health and CMV-seropositive. In DNA form, the CDR3 reads TGTGCCAGCAGACTGGGACTAGCGGGGGGTTTCAGGGGAGAGACCCAGTACTTC. Translating it yields CASRLGLAGGFRGETQYF.